Sequencing of this TCR beta chain was carried out in a study of early T cells in non-severe SARS-CoV-2 infection. Study as a whole: Unpaired chains resulted from sequencing bulk RNA of unsorted whole blood.

Comments on this clonotype: The antigen remains undetermined.

The V end lost 5 bases, the J end lost 0 bases, and 14 bases lay between the germline ends. The CDR3 has 16 amino acids. Germline V gives CDR1 SGHVS, CDR2 FQNEAQ. The protocol attached unique molecular identifiers to individual cDNA molecules. TCRdb passed the 5' RACE reads through MiXCR, listing each CDR3 protein once. Of tens of thousands of distinct CDR3 sequences listed, roughly 15% were seen once; the top ten hold over 4%. Study-wide points: A preference for anti-spike CD8 responses marked VDJdb matching, which missed private and CD4 specificities.

The TCR was taken from an adult who was a healthcare worker with PCR-confirmed SARS-CoV-2 infection or an uninfected control (not recorded which). Here the sequenced sample was whole blood, taken at baseline. The V call is TRBV7-8, the J call TRBJ1-5; a possible D gene is TRBD1 (6 bases). The CDR3 loop is CASSTEQGYSNQPQHF. The CDR3 bases are TGTGCCAGCAGCACAGAACAGGGTTATAGCAATCAGCCCCAGCATTTT.